This passage covers 23 T cell receptor beta chains from one sample sequenced in a study of blood T cell repertoires in COVID-19. Repertoires were generated with immunoSEQ multiplex PCR, while TCRdb's copy carries only in-frame clones and drops some. Altogether a few hundred thousand clones are present, less than 85% being singletons, with the ten largest covering roughly 3.7%. The source material was peripheral blood. These receptors were collected from a woman aged 18 to 35 with acute or convalescent COVID-19.

The genes are TRBV28 and TRBJ1-2, with 10 bases matching TRBD1. The CDR3 covers 15 residues. Germline assignment: CDR1 MDHEN and CDR2 SYDVKM. After removal of 3 bases from V and 8 bases from J, the junction contained 9 bases not matched to a gene. This chain's CDR3 is CASSFGQGVLGGYTF. Written as DNA, the CDR3 is TGTGCCAGCAGTTTTGGACAGGGGGTTTTAGGGGGCTACACCTTC.

This clone was counted a few times. Because the CDR3's place on the DNA is in doubt, the DNA is left out and the CDR3 is given as listed by TCRdb. V and J are TRBV27 and TRBJ1-5; TRBD1, as called in the table, went unchecked against the DNA. Germline lookup yields CDR1 MNHEY and CDR2 SMNVEV (reference sequence). The CDR3 totals 19 residues, both ends included. CDR3: CASSSSAGTGGLSNQPQHF.

The rearrangement uses TRBV24-1 and TRBJ2-2, with D hard to call. V was cut by 4 bases and J by 0 bases, with 8 bases left in between. The CDR3 has 15 amino acids. Germline lookup yields CDR1 KGHDR and CDR2 SFDVKD. CDR3 in DNA: TGTGCCACCAGTGAGTCCGGGTCGAACACCGGGGAGCTGTTTTTT. This encodes CATSESGSNTGELFF.

The chain recombines TRBV28 with TRBJ1-5, with D possibly matching TRBD1 (5 bases). The length of the CDR3 is 13 residues. Germline V CDR1 and CDR2: MDHEN, SYDVKM. Trimming left V 2 bases short and J 6 bases short, with 8 bases between. This CDR3 is CASSLKGSQPQHF. The CDR3, as DNA: TGTGCCAGCAGTTTAAAGGGGTCTCAGCCCCAGCATTTT.

This clone was observed a few times. CDR3 DNA: TGTGCCAGCAGTTTTCCACAGGGGATCAATCAGCCCCAGCATTTT. Protein sequence: CASSFPQGINQPQHF. The chain uses TRBV28 and TRBJ1-5; 7 bases agree with TRBD1. CDR3 length equals 15 residues. In germline, CDR1 is MDHEN, CDR2 SYDVKM. Trimming cost V 3 bases and J 3 bases; bases outside gene matches: 5.

The rearrangement uses TRBV6-5 and TRBJ2-7, with a weak D call TRBD1 (6 bases). CDR3 length equals 14 residues. Trimming took 7 bases from V and 0 from J, leaving 13 bases between them. The germline V gene encodes CDR1 MNHEY and CDR2 SVGAGI. The DNA of the CDR3 is TGTGCCAGCAACCGGGACACCACCTCCTACGAGCAGTACTTC. This sequence encodes CASNRDTTSYEQYF.

This chain uses TRBV6-6 with TRBJ1-5, with unresolved D. Germline V gene sequence: CDR1 MNHNY, CDR2 SVGAGI (reference sequence). The CDR3 extends over 10 amino acids. V dropped 10 bases and J dropped 2 bases, with 3 bases sitting between them. In nucleotides, the CDR3 is TGTGCCACCGGCAATCAGCCCCAGCATTTT. Protein product: CATGNQPQHF.

This clone was observed a single time. The chain has TRBV9 and TRBJ1-6; 8 nucleotides line up with TRBD1. The CDR3 has 14 amino acids. Germline V gives CDR1 SGDLS, CDR2 YYNGEE. Losses at the gene ends were 3 bases for V and 9 bases for J; bases not matched to a gene: 5. The CDR3 DNA is TGTGCCAGCAGCGCCACAGGGGGGGGTTCACCCCTCCACTTT. This encodes CASSATGGGSPLHF. Supplemented by reference TRBV9 and TRBJ1-6, the full variable domain reads DSGVTQTPKHLITATGQRVTLRCSPRSGDLSVYWYQQSLDQGLQFLIQYYNGEERAKGNILERFSAQQFPDLHSELNLSSLELGDSALYFCASSATGGGSPLHFGNGTRLTVT.

The rearrangement joins TRBV9 to TRBJ2-5, with D maybe TRBD2 (5 bases). The V and J ends lost 0 bases and 5 bases respectively, with 14 bases between them. The germline V gene has CDR1 SGDLS and CDR2 YYNGEE. The CDR3 spans 15 residues. CDR3 region: CASSVGGINGETQYF. The DNA of the CDR3 is TGTGCCAGCAGCGTAGGAGGGATCAACGGGGAGACCCAGTACTTC.

This clone was picked up one time. The J gene is TRBJ1-1, the V gene TRBV5-1; 9 positions match TRBD1. V dropped 7 bases and J dropped 0; count of bases not matched to a gene: 7. Germline V CDR1 and CDR2: SGHRS, YFSETQ. This CDR3 has 15 residues. The CDR3 sequence: CASCPGQGLNTEAFF. The CDR3 DNA is TGCGCCAGCTGTCCGGGACAGGGCTTGAACACTGAAGCTTTCTTT.

This chain joins TRBV3-1 (or the pseudogene TRBV3-2) and TRBJ2-1; TRBD2 is a possible D gene (5 bases). The CDR3 consists of 17 residues. The V and J ends lost 1 base and 0 bases respectively, with 13 bases between them. Germline CDR1 and CDR2: LGHDT and YNNKEL (reference sequence). CDR3 amino acids: CASSQARSVSSYNEQFF. The CDR3, as DNA: TGTGCCAGCAGCCAAGCCCGTAGCGTGAGCTCCTACAATGAGCAGTTCTTC.

V is TRBV27 and J is TRBJ1-3, with 8 bases fitting TRBD1. The ends lost 6 bases at V and 8 bases at J; junction bases unmatched: 6. From germline, CDR1 is MNHEY and CDR2 SMNVEV (reference sequence). The CDR3 covers 13 residues. This CDR3 reads CASSPGQGHTIYF. The CDR3 DNA sequence: TGTGCCAGCAGCCCCGGACAGGGACACACCATATATTTT.

The chain links TRBV12-3 or TRBV12-4 to TRBJ1-3; the match to TRBD1 covers 7 bases. The trim removed 10 bases at V and 7 bases at J, leaving 7 bases unmatched. The CDR3 runs to 12 residues. The CDR3: CANRDRSNTIYF. The CDR3 DNA follows: TGTGCCAATCGGGACAGATCCAACACCATATATTTT.

The rearrangement links TRBV6-6 to TRBJ1-5; 8 nucleotides match TRBD1. Trimming took 7 bases from V and 7 from J; bases not matched to a gene: 6. The germline CDR1 and CDR2 sequences are MNHNY and SVGAGI (reference sequence). The CDR3 runs 13 residues. The CDR3 protein is CASIEDRVQPQHF. The CDR3 DNA follows: TGTGCCAGCATTGAGGACAGGGTGCAGCCCCAGCATTTT.

The V call is TRBV6-4, the J call TRBJ2-1, with TRBD1 matching 12 bases. Per the germline V gene, CDR1 is MRHNA and CDR2 is SNTAGT. The CDR3 runs 15 residues. V trimming: 3 bases; J trimming: 7 bases; junction bases outside the gene matches: 4. CDR3 bases: TGTGCCAGCAGTGAACGGGACAGGGGGCGGAATGAGCAGTTCTTC. Encoded protein: CASSERDRGRNEQFF.

V gene TRBV5-1 combines with J gene TRBJ2-7; perhaps TRBD1 as D (6 bases). The CDR3 has 15 amino acids. The germline V and J ends were trimmed by 3 bases and 9 bases, with 22 bases remaining between them. CDR1 is SGHRS and CDR2 is YFSETQ in the germline V gene. CDR3 in amino acids: CASSSGQGGVWGQYF. DNA for the CDR3: TGCGCCAGCAGCTCGGGACAAGGTGGAGTGTGGGGGCAGTACTTC.

The chain carries TRBV21-1 and TRBJ1-1; the D call TRBD1 from the table was never checked on the DNA. TRBV21-1 is a recognized pseudogene. There are 16 residues in the CDR3. CDR3 DNA: TGTGCCAGCAGGGGCCGGGACAGAGGGGCGTGGGCTGAAGCTTTCTTT. As protein: CASRGRDRGAWAEAFF.

The V gene is TRBV29-1, the J gene TRBJ1-3; TRBD1 agrees at 11 bases. The CDR3 contains 13 residues. J lost 5 bases, V lost 6 bases, and 3 bases had no gene match. Germline assignment: CDR1 SQVTM and CDR2 ANQGSEA. The DNA for the CDR3 is TGCAGCGTCCGGGACAGGGGGAGAAACACCATATATTTT. Residues: CSVRDRGRNTIYF.

This rearrangement joins TRBV7-2 to TRBJ2-6; 9 nucleotides align to TRBD2. The CDR3 consists of 16 residues. Germline loops: CDR1 SGHTA, CDR2 FQGNSA. The ends lost 5 bases at V and 4 bases at J; junction bases unmatched: 6. CDR3: CASSPSGGSGANVLTF. Here the CDR3 DNA reads TGTGCCAGCAGCCCAAGCGGGGGGTCGGGGGCCAACGTCCTGACTTTC.

In this sample, this clone turned up once. The chain uses TRBV24-1 and TRBJ2-6; possibly TRBD1 for D (5 bases). CDR3 length: 15 residues. Trimming shortened V by 5 bases and J by 3 bases, and 10 bases separated the two germline ends. Germline V gene lookup returns CDR1 KGHDR and CDR2 SFDVKD. The CDR3 DNA is TGTGCCACCAGTGGGTGGGGCGGTGGGGCCAACGTCCTGACTTTC. It is translated as CATSGWGGGANVLTF.

This clone was seen only a few times. The gene calls are TRBV11-2 and TRBJ1-1; TRBD1 is a possible D gene (6 bases). V was clipped by 4 bases and J by 6 bases, with 12 bases between them. The V gene's germline CDR1 is SGHAT and CDR2 FQNNGV. CDR3 length: 13 residues. The CDR3 reads CASSSQGYPEAFF. In nucleotides, the CDR3 is TGTGCCAGCAGCTCCCAGGGGTACCCTGAAGCTTTCTTT.

The chain carries TRBV6-1 and TRBJ1-6; D is unresolved. Germline V CDR1 and CDR2: MNHNS, SASEGT. This CDR3 spans 15 amino acids. The V and J ends lost 0 bases and 6 bases respectively, with 9 bases between them. In nucleotides, the CDR3 is TGTGCCAGCAGTGAAGCTGAGGCAGTTAATTCACCCCTCCACTTT. This codes for CASSEAEAVNSPLHF.

The chain links TRBV9 to TRBJ1-1; no firm D call. The CDR3 extends over 15 amino acids. V was trimmed by 0 bases and J by 4 bases, leaving 13 bases between them. CDR1 is SGDLS, CDR2 YYNGEE, per germline. The CDR3 region has the DNA TGTGCCAGCAGCGTAGGCACACACCGGGGCACTGAAGCTTTCTTT. Translated: CASSVGTHRGTEAFF.